What follows are 30 T cell receptor beta chains derived from one specimen sequenced in a study of Tregs in tolerant kidney transplant recipients. Sequencing used immunoSEQ multiplex PCR; TCRdb keeps in-frame clones, though not all of them. The sample shows 75,000 to 85,000 clones, less than 95% of them seen only once. This sample comprised Tregs from blood, obtained before the transplant. The origin of the receptors is a human donor who received a combined kidney and bone marrow transplant.

The chain has TRBV28 and TRBJ2-5, with D possibly called TRBD1 or TRBD2 (5 bases each). This CDR3 has 13 amino acids. Between the trimmed V and J ends, which lost 6 bases and 4 bases, there was a span of 12 bases. CDR1 MDHEN and CDR2 SYDVKM come from the germline V gene. The CDR3, as DNA: TGTGCCAGCAGACCGCAGGGAGTAGAGACCCAGTACTTC. This translates into CASRPQGVETQYF.

This clone came up once. This sequence joins TRBV7-3 and TRBJ1-1; 10 nucleotides align to TRBD1. The germline V gene has CDR1 SGHTA and CDR2 FQGTGA. The V and J ends lost 4 bases and 3 bases, in that order; junction bases with no gene match: 5. This CDR3 contains 15 residues. Here the CDR3 reads CASSSRQGAYTEAFF. The CDR3, as DNA: TGTGCCAGCAGCTCTCGACAGGGGGCTTACACTGAAGCTTTCTTT.

This chain connects TRBV9 to TRBJ1-4; TRBD1 aligns across 7 bases. The CDR3 runs to 13 residues. V lost 3 bases to trimming and J lost 5 bases; unmatched junction nucleotides: 1. Germline V gene lookup returns CDR1 SGDLS and CDR2 YYNGEE. The DNA for the CDR3 is TGTGCCAGCAGCGCAGGGGGGAATGAAAAACTGTTTTTT. Protein product: CASSAGGNEKLFF.

The V call is TRBV11-2, the J call TRBJ2-5; tentative D call: TRBD2 (6 bases). The CDR3 has 15 residues. CDR1 and CDR2 (germline): SGHAT, FQNNGV. The ends were cut back, 1 base at V and 4 bases at J, with 13 bases in the middle. The CDR3 loop is CASSLGVTAGETQYF. The CDR3 DNA follows: TGTGCCAGCAGCTTAGGGGTTACAGCGGGAGAGACCCAGTACTTC.

This clone was seen once. The rearrangement links TRBV2 to TRBJ2-3, with 10 bases lining up with TRBD2. The length of the CDR3 is 14 residues. Trimming removed 6 bases from V and 3 bases from J; junction bases left unmatched: 3. Germline V gene data show CDR1 as SNHLY and CDR2 as FYNNEI. For the CDR3, the DNA is TGTGCCAGCAGCTTGACTAGCGGGACAGATACGCAGTATTTT. The encoded protein is CASSLTSGTDTQYF.

The chain combines TRBV5-4 with TRBJ2-3; 10 bases fit TRBD2. The CDR3 spans 15 residues. The junction had 8 bases not matched to a gene; V was cut back by 6 bases and J by 4 bases. Germline V lookup: CDR1 SGHNT, CDR2 YYREEE (reference sequence). CDR3 in DNA: TGTGCCAGCACCACCGGGACTAGCGAGCCAGATACGCAGTATTTT. Translation gives CASTTGTSEPDTQYF. Variable domain in full (rest from reference TRBV5-4 and TRBJ2-3): ETGVTQSPTHLIKTRGQQVTLRCSSQSGHNTVSWYQQALGQGPQFIFQYYREEENGRGNFPPRFSGLQFPNYSSELNVNALELDDSALYLCASTTGTSEPDTQYFGPGTRLTVL.

The CDR3 region has the DNA TGTGCCAGCAGCCAAGAGAGTGCCAGGCCCTCCTACGAGCAGTACTTC. Its protein product is CASSQESARPSYEQYF. The chain uses TRBV4-2 and TRBJ2-7; no clear D. The CDR3 runs to 16 residues. The germline V gene encodes CDR1 LGHNA and CDR2 YNFKEQ. Trimming pared 0 bases from V and 0 bases from J, leaving 12 bases between.

The CDR3 bases are TGTGCCAGCAGTTTTGACGGGGGGCGAGGATATCAGCCCCAGCATTTT. Residues: CASSFDGGRGYQPQHF. The chain recombines TRBV28 with TRBJ1-5, with a weak D call TRBD1 (6 bases). Germline assignment: CDR1 MDHEN and CDR2 SYDVKM. V was shortened by 3 bases and J by 5 bases, with 17 bases between the two germline ends. This CDR3 is built from 16 residues.

The chain combines TRBV25-1 with TRBJ2-1; 14 bases line up with TRBD2. With 1 base clipped from V and 9 bases from J, the junction kept 8 bases outside the gene matches. The V gene's germline CDR1 is MGHDK and CDR2 SYGVNS. The CDR3 is 17 residues long. In DNA, the CDR3 is TGTGCCAGCAGTGAATGGGGACTAGCGGGAGTTGATAGTGAGCAGTTCTTC. It codes for CASSEWGLAGVDSEQFF. Full variable domain (remainder filled in from reference TRBV25-1 and TRBJ2-1): EADIYQTPRYLVIGTGKKITLECSQTMGHDKMYWYQQDPGMELHLIHYSYGVNSTEKGDLSSESTVSRIRTEHFPLTLESARPSHTSQYLCASSEWGLAGVDSEQFFGPGTRLTVL.

This clone was seen once. This chain uses TRBV30 with TRBJ1-5; TRBD1 aligns across 8 bases. From germline, CDR1 is GTSNPN and CDR2 SVGIG (reference sequence). The CDR3 is 15 amino acids. V lost 0 bases and J lost 3; bases outside the gene matches: 4. For the CDR3, the DNA is TGTGCCTGGAGTGTTCCGGGACAGGTCAATCAGCCCCAGCATTTT. Translated, it gives CAWSVPGQVNQPQHF.

Concerning this clone: This CDR3 is also generated by other DNA sequences in the sample. V is TRBV12-5 and J is TRBJ1-2, with D possibly TRBD1 on 5 matching bases. Trimming shortened V by 1 base and J by 1 base, and 13 bases separated the two germline ends. Germline V gene lookup returns CDR1 LGHNT and CDR2 FRNRAP. This CDR3 has 16 residues. CDR3 sequence: CASGLASGVINYGYTF. The CDR3 coding sequence is TGTGCTAGTGGTTTGGCGTCGGGGGTGATTAACTATGGCTACACCTTC.

The V call is TRBV28, the J call TRBJ2-1; D not resolved. This CDR3 is built from 11 residues. Germline CDR1 and CDR2: MDHEN and SYDVKM. The V and J ends lost 5 bases and 5 bases respectively, with 4 bases between them. CDR3 DNA sequence: TGTGCCAGCAGTCGGGACAATGAGCAGTTCTTC. Its protein is CASSRDNEQFF.

V usage is TRBV19 and J usage is TRBJ1-1; 10 bases map to TRBD1. J lost 6 bases, V lost 7 bases, and 8 bases had no gene match. The germline gives CDR1 LNHDA, CDR2 SQIVND (reference sequence). The CDR3 sequence is 14 residues long. In nucleotides, the CDR3 is TGTGCCAGTATCCGGGACAGGGGCTCGGCTGAAGCTTTCTTT. Protein: CASIRDRGSAEAFF.

The chain uses TRBV7-2 and TRBJ2-6; no definite D call. Per the germline V gene, CDR1 is SGHTA and CDR2 is FQGNSA. This CDR3 has 16 amino acids. V lost 4 bases, J lost 5 bases, and 15 bases lay in between. As DNA, the CDR3 is TGTGCCAGCAGCTCGAGACGACAAAGTCGGGCCAACGTCCTGACTTTC. Translating gives CASSSRRQSRANVLTF.

This clone was detected only once. The CDR3 DNA is TGTGCCAGCAGTTATACAGGGAACACTGAAGCTTTCTTT. Residues: CASSYTGNTEAFF. The chain joins TRBV6-1 to TRBJ1-1; tentative D call: TRBD1 (5 bases). The CDR3 length is 13 residues. The V and J ends lost 5 bases and 1 base respectively, with 8 bases between them. Germline-derived CDR1 and CDR2 are MNHNS and SASEGT.

This chain uses TRBV18 with TRBJ1-4; D is undetermined. This CDR3 region has 14 residues. Trimming pared 2 bases from V and 0 bases from J, leaving 4 bases between. Germline V gene lookup returns CDR1 KGHSH and CDR2 LQKENI. The CDR3 loop reads CASSPGSTNEKLFF. CDR3 nucleotide sequence: TGTGCCAGCTCACCAGGCTCAACTAATGAAAAACTGTTTTTT. The complete variable domain, with remaining parts taken from reference TRBV18 and TRBJ1-4, reads NAGVMQNPRHLVRRRGQEARLRCSPMKGHSHVYWYRQLPEEGLKFMVYLQKENIIDESGMPKERFSAEFPKEGPSILRIQQVVRGDSAAYFCASSPGSTNEKLFFGSGTQLSVL.

The chain is built from TRBV28 and TRBJ2-1; the D gene is possibly TRBD2 (5 bases). This CDR3 has 16 residues. V lost 0 bases and J lost 2, with 11 bases in between. Germline V lookup: CDR1 MDHEN, CDR2 SYDVKM. CDR3 nucleotide sequence: TGTGCCAGCAGTTTATGGGTCGGGGAAGCCTACAATGAGCAGTTCTTC. Its translation is CASSLWVGEAYNEQFF.

The V and J genes are TRBV7-2 and TRBJ1-5; D remains unclear. The CDR3 is 13 amino acids. V was clipped by 2 bases and J by 6 bases, with 8 bases between them. Germline CDR1 and CDR2: SGHTA and FQGNSA. CDR3 sequence reads: CASSLYEGQPQHF. In nucleotides, the CDR3 is TGTGCCAGCAGCTTATATGAGGGTCAGCCCCAGCATTTT.

This chain uses TRBV27 with TRBJ2-7, with 8 bases matching TRBD2. CDR3 length: 16 residues. Looked up from germline, CDR1 is MNHEY and CDR2 is SMNVEV (reference sequence). V lost 0 bases, J lost 9 bases, and 13 bases stayed unmatched. In nucleotides, the CDR3 is TGTGCCAGCAGTTTATCGATGGTACAGCGGGAGAAGAGGCAGTACTTC. Its protein product is CASSLSMVQREKRQYF.

The chain carries TRBV7-6 and TRBJ1-1, with D possibly TRBD1 on 6 matching bases. Trimming pared 2 bases from V and 11 bases from J, leaving 18 bases between. The CDR3 is 14 amino acids. Germline CDR1 SGHVS, CDR2 FNYEAQ. The CDR3 protein is CASSLLQGSKRAFF. Here the CDR3 DNA reads TGTGCCAGCAGCTTACTACAGGGTTCGAAGAGGGCTTTCTTT.

CDR3 DNA: TGTGCCAGCAGTGATGCGTCCGCGGGAGGGGCGTTTTGCGAGCAGTACTTC. Translated: CASSDASAGGAFCEQYF. This sequence joins TRBV25-1 and TRBJ2-5; 9 positions match TRBD2. The DNA end favors TRBJ2-7, so the J call may be wrong. Germline V gene lookup returns CDR1 MGHDK and CDR2 SYGVNS. CDR3 size: 17 residues.

This rearrangement joins TRBV28 to TRBJ1-4; 7 nucleotides match TRBD1. Germline lookup yields CDR1 MDHEN and CDR2 SYDVKM. The ends lost 5 bases at V and 4 bases at J; junction bases unmatched: 10. There are 16 residues in the CDR3. The CDR3 region has the DNA TGTGCCAGCAGTCCGAGTCCGGGACAGCATAATGAAAAACTGTTTTTT. Translated: CASSPSPGQHNEKLFF.

V is TRBV11-2 and J is TRBJ2-6; D gene ambiguous. CDR1 SGHAT and CDR2 FQNNGV come from the germline V gene. This CDR3 has 15 amino acids. Trimming removed 3 bases at V and 0 bases at J, with 6 bases between. The CDR3 sequence is CASSFTSSGANVLTF. CDR3 in DNA: TGTGCCAGCAGCTTCACAAGCTCTGGGGCCAACGTCCTGACTTTC.

This chain connects TRBV9 to TRBJ2-2, with TRBD2 matching 13 bases. V trimming: 4 bases; J trimming: 4 bases; junction bases outside the gene matches: 10. The CDR3 is 18 amino acids. The V gene's germline CDR1 is SGDLS and CDR2 YYNGEE. The CDR3 bases are TGTGCCAGCAGCTTCGGACTAGCGGGAGAGTCTGGCACCGGGGAGCTGTTTTTT. Its translation is CASSFGLAGESGTGELFF.

The genes are TRBV9 and TRBJ2-5, with D unresolved. The V gene lost 3 bases and the J gene lost 5 bases, with 11 bases spanning the gap. The CDR3 is 13 amino acids. The germline V gene encodes CDR1 SGDLS and CDR2 YYNGEE. The CDR3 reads CASSAALGETQYF. CDR3 in DNA: TGTGCCAGCAGCGCCGCACTTGGGGAGACCCAGTACTTC.

V and J are TRBV29-1 and TRBJ2-4, with TRBD1 matching 9 bases. This CDR3 contains 15 residues. V shed 4 bases and J 1 base; nucleotides not matched to a gene: 5. The germline gives CDR1 SQVTM, CDR2 ANQGSEA. The CDR3 sequence is CSVGTGGAAKNIQYF. The DNA of the CDR3 is TGCAGCGTTGGAACAGGGGGCGCCGCCAAAAACATTCAGTACTTC.

In this sample, this clone turned up once. V gene TRBV28 combines with J gene TRBJ1-5; 9 bases fit TRBD1. The V gene end was trimmed by 5 bases and the J gene end by 5 bases; junction bases not matched to a gene: 7. The CDR3 has 15 residues. CDR1 and CDR2 (germline): MDHEN, SYDVKM. The CDR3 region is CASSQGQGAHQPQHF. The CDR3 coding sequence is TGTGCCAGCAGTCAGGGACAGGGCGCCCATCAGCCCCAGCATTTT.

This rearrangement joins TRBV5-4 to TRBJ2-1; 7 positions match TRBD2. Germline-derived CDR1 and CDR2 are SGHNT and YYREEE (reference sequence). The CDR3 is 15 amino acids. V shed 2 bases and J 1 base; nucleotides not matched to a gene: 3. The CDR3 is CASSLSGNSYNEQFF. CDR3 coding DNA: TGTGCCAGCAGCTTAAGCGGGAATTCCTACAATGAGCAGTTCTTC.

The chain has TRBV7-3 and TRBJ2-2, with TRBD2 matching over 12 bases. The trim removed 4 bases at V and 6 bases at J, leaving 6 bases unmatched. This CDR3 is 16 amino acids long. Germline values: CDR1 SGHTA, CDR2 FQGTGA. DNA of the CDR3: TGTGCCAGCAGCTCCACTAGCGGGAGGTCCCCCGGGGAGCTGTTTTTT. It yields the protein CASSSTSGRSPGELFF.

This clone was picked up one time. The chain combines TRBV5-1 with TRBJ1-4; possible D gene TRBD1, 5 bases. The CDR3 sequence is 14 residues long. V lost 3 bases, J lost 4 bases, and 10 bases lay in between. Germline loops: CDR1 SGHRS, CDR2 YFSETQ. The CDR3 spells CASSWQGGNEKLFF. Written as DNA, the CDR3 is TGCGCCAGCAGCTGGCAGGGAGGTAATGAAAAACTGTTTTTT. The full variable domain, completed using reference TRBV5-1 and TRBJ1-4, is KAGVTQTPRYLIKTRGQQVTLSCSPISGHRSVSWYQQTPGQGLQFLFEYFSETQRNKGNFPGRFSGRQFSNSRSEMNVSTLELGDSALYLCASSWQGGNEKLFFGSGTQLSVL.